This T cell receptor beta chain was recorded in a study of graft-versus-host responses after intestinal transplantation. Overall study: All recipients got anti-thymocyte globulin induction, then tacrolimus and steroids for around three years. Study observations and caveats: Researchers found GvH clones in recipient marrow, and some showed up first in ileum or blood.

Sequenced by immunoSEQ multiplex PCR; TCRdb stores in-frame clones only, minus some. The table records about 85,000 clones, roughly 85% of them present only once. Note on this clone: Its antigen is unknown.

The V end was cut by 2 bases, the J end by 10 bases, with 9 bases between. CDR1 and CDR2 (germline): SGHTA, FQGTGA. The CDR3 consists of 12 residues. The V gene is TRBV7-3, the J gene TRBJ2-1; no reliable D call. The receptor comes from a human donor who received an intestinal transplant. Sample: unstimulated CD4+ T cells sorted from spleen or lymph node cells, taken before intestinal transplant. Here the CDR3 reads CASSLRPGEQFF. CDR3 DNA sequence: TGTGCCAGCAGCTTACGCCCAGGAGAGCAGTTCTTC.